The next 28 T cell receptor beta chains were all read from a single sample in a study of Ad26.COV2.S vaccination and SARS-CoV-2 variants. Clones were sequenced by immunoSEQ multiplex PCR, and TCRdb holds only the in-frame ones, with some missing. The data show some 390,000 clones, about 85% seen once. The treatment is: approximately 18 received Ad26.COV2.S at low or high dose, single or two shots; 5 received placebo; per-sample allocation not given. Collection of the samples took place on day 63 after the first injection of vaccine or placebo. Specimen: peripheral blood, collected in a trial of Ad26.COV2.S vaccine versus placebo. These receptors originate from a person between 18 and 60 years old who received the Ad26.COV2.S COVID-19 vaccine or a placebo.

The rearrangement uses TRBV5-8 and TRBJ2-1; TRBD1 aligns across 8 bases. The length of the CDR3 is 16 residues. CDR1 is SGHTS and CDR2 is YDEGEE in the germline V gene. With V trimmed by 0 bases and J by 7 bases, 9 bases remained unmatched. The CDR3 spells CASSLGTGTETNEQFF. CDR3 bases: TGTGCCAGCAGCTTGGGGACAGGGACGGAGACGAATGAGCAGTTCTTC.

The CDR3 DNA reads as TGTGCCAGCAGCCGTAGCCAAGAGACCCAGTACTTC. Protein product: CASSRSQETQYF. The chain joins TRBV11-2 to TRBJ2-5, with no clear D. From germline, CDR1 is SGHAT and CDR2 FQNNGV. CDR3 size: 12 residues. V was cut by 5 bases and J by 1 base, with 5 bases left in between.

This clone is a singleton in its sample. The chain carries TRBV7-9 and TRBJ2-5, with 8 bases matching TRBD2. This CDR3 is built from 16 residues. V lost 5 bases to trimming and J lost 4 bases; unmatched junction nucleotides: 12. Germline-derived CDR1 and CDR2 are SEHNR and FQNEAQ (reference sequence). Here the CDR3 reads CASSPTRGGPGETQYF. The CDR3 DNA sequence: TGTGCCAGCAGCCCAACTCGCGGGGGGCCGGGAGAGACCCAGTACTTC.

The chain is built from TRBV3-1 (or the pseudogene TRBV3-2) and TRBJ2-3; 13 bases agree with TRBD2. Looked up from germline, CDR1 is LGHDT and CDR2 is YNNKEL (reference sequence). The CDR3 contains 17 residues. The V gene end was trimmed by 6 bases and the J gene end by 5 bases; junction bases not matched to a gene: 11. CDR3 residues: CASSTLTSGGPGDTQYF. As DNA, the CDR3 is TGTGCCAGCAGTACCTTGACTAGCGGGGGGCCTGGAGATACGCAGTATTTT.

The chain carries TRBV7-2 and TRBJ1-2, with D possibly being TRBD1 (6 bases). There are 15 residues in the CDR3. Trimming took off 3 bases at V and 2 bases at J, with 13 bases between the two ends. Per germline, CDR1 SGHTA and CDR2 FQGNSA. CDR3: CASSFGRGSNYGYTF. The CDR3 bases are TGTGCCAGCAGCTTTGGAAGGGGGTCGAACTATGGCTACACCTTC.

As concerns this clone: Other DNA sequences in this specimen translate into the identical CDR3. The gene calls are TRBV18 and TRBJ2-7, with D perhaps matching TRBD1 (5 bases). V was trimmed by 3 bases and J by 1 base, leaving 7 bases between them. The germline CDR1 and CDR2 sequences are KGHSH and LQKENI. This CDR3 is built from 13 residues. The CDR3: CASSPQGSYEQYF. The CDR3 coding sequence is TGTGCCAGCTCACCCCAGGGATCCTACGAGCAGTACTTC.

The V gene is TRBV2, the J gene TRBJ2-1, with 8 bases identical to TRBD1. The CDR3 totals 17 residues. The trim removed 3 bases at V and 2 bases at J, leaving 9 bases unmatched. The germline CDR1 and CDR2 sequences are SNHLY and FYNNEI. The CDR3 nucleotides are TGTGCCAGCAGTGACACAGTGACAGGGGATACCTACAATGAGCAGTTCTTC. Its translation: CASSDTVTGDTYNEQFF.

This chain joins TRBV5-1 and TRBJ2-3; D possibly matches TRBD1 or TRBD2 (6 bases each). The germline gives CDR1 SGHRS, CDR2 YFSETQ. The CDR3 covers 16 residues. V lost 5 bases, J lost 5 bases, and 21 bases lay in between. Here the CDR3 reads CASSSTTGAHVDTQYF. The CDR3 region has the DNA TGCGCCAGCAGTTCAACGACGGGGGCCCATGTAGATACGCAGTATTTT.

This clone occurred a few times. The chain combines TRBV7-9 with TRBJ1-5; a weak D match, TRBD1 (5 bases). Germline CDR1 SEHNR, CDR2 FQNEAQ (reference sequence). This CDR3 contains 14 residues. V gave up 5 bases and J gave up 3 bases, with 11 bases separating them. As DNA, the CDR3 is TGTGCCAGCAGCCCGCGGGGGGACAATCAGCCCCAGCATTTT. Protein sequence: CASSPRGDNQPQHF.

The V and J genes are TRBV7-6 and TRBJ2-7; 9 nucleotides match TRBD1. CDR3 length equals 15 residues. V lost 1 base to trimming and J lost 7 bases; unmatched junction nucleotides: 8. The V gene's germline CDR1 is SGHVS and CDR2 FNYEAQ. The CDR3 loop reads CASSLGDRVYREQYF. Written as DNA, the CDR3 is TGTGCCAGCAGCTTAGGGGACAGGGTCTACCGGGAGCAGTACTTC.

The chain combines TRBV2 with TRBJ1-2; a weak D match, TRBD1 (5 bases). The CDR3 is 15 residues long. CDR1 is SNHLY, CDR2 FYNNEI, per germline. Trimming stripped 3 bases from V and 4 bases from J, with 15 bases between. The CDR3 protein is CASSESGPGGYGYTF. CDR3 nucleotide sequence: TGTGCCAGCAGTGAGTCAGGGCCCGGGGGCTATGGCTACACCTTC.

The rearrangement links TRBV6-5 to TRBJ1-2, with D possibly being TRBD1 (6 bases). The germline V gene encodes CDR1 MNHEY and CDR2 SVGAGI. With 6 bases removed from V and 4 bases from J, the gap between germline ends came to 15 bases. The CDR3 runs to 14 residues. The CDR3 protein is CASRPRQDVYGYTF. CDR3 in DNA: TGTGCCAGCAGACCCCGACAGGATGTCTATGGCTACACCTTC.

The chain combines TRBV3-1 (or the pseudogene TRBV3-2) with TRBJ1-2; D is ambiguous. CDR3 length: 14 residues. Germline-derived CDR1 and CDR2 are LGHDT and YNNKEL (reference sequence). Trimming shortened V by 0 bases and J by 9 bases, and 14 bases separated the two germline ends. The CDR3 is CASSQDLSGYRYTF. CDR3 DNA: TGTGCCAGCAGCCAAGATCTTTCCGGGTACCGCTACACCTTC.

This clone has only a few counts. The CDR3 nucleotides read TGTGCCAGCAGCCGACAGACCCTAGCCAAAAACATTCAGTACTTC. Translated: CASSRQTLAKNIQYF. V gene TRBV7-9 combines with J gene TRBJ2-4; a possible D gene is TRBD1 (5 bases). Germline CDR1 is SEHNR and CDR2 is FQNEAQ (reference sequence). This CDR3 is 15 amino acids long. V gave up 5 bases and J gave up 0 bases, with 11 bases separating them.

The chain is built from TRBV6-5 and TRBJ1-4; no clear D gene. Germline CDR1 and CDR2: MNHEY and SVGAGI. V was trimmed by 5 bases and J by 8 bases, leaving 12 bases between them. This CDR3 comprises 13 residues. CDR3 nucleotide sequence: TGTGCCAGCAGTATGTATTCACAGGAAAAACTGTTTTTT. This translates into CASSMYSQEKLFF.

CDR3 DNA sequence: TGTGCCAGCAGTGAACAGGGGGCGATAGCTGCAGAAGCTTTCTTT. Amino acid sequence: CASSEQGAIAAEAFF. The rearrangement links TRBV6-1 to TRBJ1-1; 8 bases agree with TRBD1. Germline V lookup: CDR1 MNHNS, CDR2 SASEGT. V trimming: 2 bases; J trimming: 8 bases; junction bases outside the gene matches: 10. The CDR3 is 15 residues long.

This clone is a singleton in its sample. The rearrangement joins TRBV6-1 to TRBJ1-6; D is undetermined. The CDR3 has 14 residues. In germline, CDR1 is MNHNS, CDR2 SASEGT. Trimming pared 0 bases from V and 9 bases from J, leaving 9 bases between. CDR3 in amino acids: CASSEAGLGSPLHF. Written as DNA, the CDR3 is TGTGCCAGCAGTGAAGCAGGGTTAGGTTCACCCCTCCACTTT.

The chain couples TRBV4-1 to TRBJ2-7, with 8 bases matching TRBD1. V dropped 0 bases and J dropped 2; count of bases not matched to a gene: 6. CDR1 and CDR2 from the germline V gene are MGHRA and YSYEKL. The CDR3 is 16 amino acids. The CDR3 is CASSQDKGTGAYEQYF. In DNA form, the CDR3 reads TGCGCCAGCAGCCAAGATAAGGGGACAGGAGCCTACGAGCAGTACTTC.

This chain joins TRBV5-5 and TRBJ2-5, with D possibly TRBD1 on 6 matching bases. V lost 0 bases and J lost 2, with 14 bases in between. This CDR3 is 16 amino acids long. Per the germline V gene, CDR1 is SGHKS and CDR2 is YYEKEE (reference sequence). CDR3 region: CASSLGGAGTQETQYF. Here the CDR3 DNA reads TGTGCCAGCAGCTTGGGAGGGGCAGGGACACAAGAGACCCAGTACTTC.

The chain employs TRBV11-3 and TRBJ2-5; 7 bases match TRBD1. CDR1 and CDR2 (germline): SGHNT, YENEEA. This CDR3 has 14 amino acids. The trim removed 5 bases at V and 5 bases at J, leaving 8 bases unmatched. CDR3 sequence: CASSADRDQETQYF. The DNA for the CDR3 is TGTGCCAGCAGCGCAGACAGGGATCAGGAGACCCAGTACTTC.

This clone occurred once. The V call is TRBV10-2, the J call TRBJ2-3, with 12 bases that match TRBD2. CDR3 size: 16 residues. Looked up from germline, CDR1 is WSHSY and CDR2 is SAAADI. V dropped 6 bases and J dropped 6; count of bases not matched to a gene: 10. CDR3 region: CASRGTSGLVGDTQYF. The CDR3, as DNA: TGCGCCAGCAGAGGGACTAGCGGGTTAGTCGGGGATACGCAGTATTTT.

The chain has TRBV5-5 and TRBJ2-1; 7 bases fit TRBD1. Germline values: CDR1 SGHKS, CDR2 YYEKEE (reference sequence). The CDR3 totals 15 residues. With V trimmed by 4 bases and J by 2 bases, 6 bases remained unmatched. CDR3 in DNA: TGTGCCAGCAGCGGCGCCGGGACAGCCTACAATGAGCAGTTCTTC. Amino acids: CASSGAGTAYNEQFF. Together with reference TRBV5-5 and TRBJ2-1, the CDR3 gives the full variable domain: DAGVTQSPTHLIKTRGQQVTLRCSPISGHKSVSWYQQVLGQGPQFIFQYYEKEERGRGNFPDRFSARQFPNYSSELNVNALLLGDSALYLCASSGAGTAYNEQFFGPGTRLTVL.

This clone was recorded once. The chain employs TRBV4-3 and TRBJ1-2; perhaps TRBD1 as D (6 bases). Trimming took off 0 bases at V and 6 bases at J, with 14 bases between the two ends. The CDR3 extends over 15 amino acids. Per the germline V gene, CDR1 is LGHNA and CDR2 is YSLEER. The CDR3 region is CASSQDFTPGDGYTF. DNA of the CDR3: TGCGCCAGCAGCCAAGATTTCACTCCAGGGGATGGCTACACCTTC.

This chain connects TRBV7-6 to TRBJ2-1; 11 bases match TRBD2. The CDR3 has 15 residues. Germline CDR1 reads SGHVS; CDR2 reads FNYEAQ. The junction had 8 bases not matched to a gene; V was cut back by 5 bases and J by 8 bases. CDR3 amino acids: CASSLGTSGVDEQFF. The CDR3 bases are TGTGCCAGCAGCCTCGGGACTAGCGGAGTCGATGAGCAGTTCTTC.

The V gene is TRBV7-2, the J gene TRBJ2-7; TRBD2 agrees at 8 bases. V dropped 5 bases and J dropped 5; count of bases not matched to a gene: 8. Germline lookup yields CDR1 SGHTA and CDR2 FQGNSA. The CDR3 runs 14 residues. Here the CDR3 DNA reads TGTGCCAGCAGCCGTCCGGGACTAGACCACGAGCAGTACTTC. Translated: CASSRPGLDHEQYF.

The chain couples TRBV18 to TRBJ1-1; 7 nucleotides agree with TRBD1. Looked up from germline, CDR1 is KGHSH and CDR2 is LQKENI. This CDR3 has 15 residues. The ends lost 6 bases at V and 2 bases at J; junction bases unmatched: 9. The CDR3 DNA sequence: TGTGCCAGCTCCTACGGGACAGCAGGAAACACTGAAGCTTTCTTT. Amino acids: CASSYGTAGNTEAFF.

The chain links TRBV5-5 to TRBJ1-1; 7 nucleotides agree with TRBD1. The CDR3 loop spans 14 amino acids. Losses at the gene ends were 4 bases for V and 1 base for J; bases not matched to a gene: 4. Germline V CDR1 and CDR2: SGHKS, YYEKEE (reference sequence). This chain's CDR3 is CASSRDRANTEAFF. The CDR3 DNA follows: TGTGCCAGCAGCCGTGACAGGGCGAACACTGAAGCTTTCTTT.

The genes are TRBV27 and TRBJ1-6, with unresolved D. CDR3 length: 13 amino acids. Looked up from germline, CDR1 is MNHEY and CDR2 is SMNVEV (reference sequence). V dropped 5 bases and J dropped 11 bases, with 13 bases sitting between them. This CDR3 is CASSQYGETPLHF. The CDR3 DNA reads TGTGCCAGCAGTCAATATGGAGAAACACCCCTCCACTTT.